This T cell receptor (beta chain) was sequenced during a study of CD8+ T cells in alopecia areata. Extraction and reverse transcription of RNA yielded cDNA as the sequencing template. The data were produced by immunoSEQ multiplex PCR, yet TCRdb's version contains in-frame clones alone and is incomplete. The sample has about 200,000 clones, over 45% seen once; the top ten hold more than 5.5%. This clone was detected a few times. No antigen is known for it. General study results and limits: Elevated clonality characterized lesional scalp relative to normal scalp, particularly in alopecia totalis/universalis.

This CDR3 has 14 amino acids. Germline loops: CDR1 SQVTM, CDR2 ANQGSEA. Losses at the gene ends were 5 bases for V and 0 bases for J; bases not matched to a gene: 4. The treatment was: oral pan-JAK inhibitor, 5-10 mg twice daily. J is TRBJ2-3 and V is TRBV29-1, with TRBD2 matching 8 bases. The sequencing here drew on CD4+ T cells sorted from blood, taken at week 24, from a patient treated with tofacitinib. This TCR came from a human donor with alopecia areata. The CDR3 coding sequence is TGCAGCGTTTCGGGACTAGGGAGCACAGATACGCAGTATTTT. Its translation: CSVSGLGSTDTQYF.